Reported below is one TCR beta chain. No cognate antigen has been identified for it. No much larger clone exists at a distance of one base, and base qualities are not known. This entry is derived from a study of control samples from healthy donors and cancer patients (dated by TCRdb to 2018 to 2021). V was cut back by 6 bases and J by 0 bases, leaving a gap of 9 bases between them. Per the germline V gene, SGDLS is the CDR1 and YYNGEE is the CDR2. Spanning cysteine to phenylalanine, the CDR3 consists of 14 amino acids. Only the CDR3 DNA is retained, 42 bases long and in frame from the first base. The library came from the immunoSEQ multiplex PCR assay. TCRdb's version of the immuneACCESS table is confined to in-frame rearrangements and falls short of the full clone set. An unresolved V gene accounts for under half of the shortfall where checked; the remainder is of unknown origin. Present in this sample are more than 95,000 clones, 80% to 90% of which were seen just once. Clones ranked in the top ten supply about a fifth of the sample.

This clonotype was obtained from a man aged 55-75 years with lung cancer. Sample: PBMCs. Recombination linked TRBV9 to TRBJ2-2; the D gene remains uncertain. Here is the DNA: TGTGCCAGCAAGGTGACACCGAACACCGGGGAGCTGTTTTTT. Its protein product is CASKVTPNTGELFF.